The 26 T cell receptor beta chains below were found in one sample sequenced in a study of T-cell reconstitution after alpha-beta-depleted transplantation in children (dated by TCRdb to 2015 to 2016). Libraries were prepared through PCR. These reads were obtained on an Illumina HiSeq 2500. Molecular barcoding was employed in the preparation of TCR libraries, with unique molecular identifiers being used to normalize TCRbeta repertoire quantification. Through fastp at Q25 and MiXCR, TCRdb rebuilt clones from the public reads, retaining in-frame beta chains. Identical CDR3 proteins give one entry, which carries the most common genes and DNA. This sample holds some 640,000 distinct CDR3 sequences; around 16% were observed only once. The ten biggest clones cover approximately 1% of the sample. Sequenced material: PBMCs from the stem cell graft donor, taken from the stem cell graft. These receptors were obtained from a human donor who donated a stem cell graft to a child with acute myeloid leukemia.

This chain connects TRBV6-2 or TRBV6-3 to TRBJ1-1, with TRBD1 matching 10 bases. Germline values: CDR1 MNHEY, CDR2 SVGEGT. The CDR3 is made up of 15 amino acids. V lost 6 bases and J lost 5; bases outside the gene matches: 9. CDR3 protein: CASRMTGGGVTEAFF. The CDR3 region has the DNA TGTGCCAGCAGGATGACAGGGGGCGGGGTGACTGAAGCTTTCTTT.

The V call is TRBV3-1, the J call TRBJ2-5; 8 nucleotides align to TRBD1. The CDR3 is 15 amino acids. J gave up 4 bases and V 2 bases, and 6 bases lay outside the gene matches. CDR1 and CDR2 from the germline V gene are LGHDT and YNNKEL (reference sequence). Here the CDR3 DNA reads TGTGCCAGCAGCCAAATGGACAGGGTAGGAGAGACCCAGTACTTC. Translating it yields CASSQMDRVGETQYF.

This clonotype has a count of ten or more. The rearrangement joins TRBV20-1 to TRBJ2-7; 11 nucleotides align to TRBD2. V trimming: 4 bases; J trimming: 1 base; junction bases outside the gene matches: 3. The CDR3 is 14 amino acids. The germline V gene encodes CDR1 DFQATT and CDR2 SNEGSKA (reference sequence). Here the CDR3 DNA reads TGCAGTGCTAAAGGACTAGCGGGTTCCTACGAGCAGTACTTC. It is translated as CSAKGLAGSYEQYF.

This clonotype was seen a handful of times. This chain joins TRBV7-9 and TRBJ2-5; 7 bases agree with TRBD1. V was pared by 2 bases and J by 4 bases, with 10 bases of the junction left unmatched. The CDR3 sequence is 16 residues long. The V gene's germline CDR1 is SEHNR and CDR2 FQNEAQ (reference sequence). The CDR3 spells CASSLIVDRAAETQYF. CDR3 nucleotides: TGTGCCAGCAGCTTAATCGTAGACAGGGCGGCAGAGACCCAGTACTTC.

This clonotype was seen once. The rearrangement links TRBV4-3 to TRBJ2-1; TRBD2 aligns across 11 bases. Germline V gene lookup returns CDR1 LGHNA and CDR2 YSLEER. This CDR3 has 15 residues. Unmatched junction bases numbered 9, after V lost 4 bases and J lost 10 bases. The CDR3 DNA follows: TGCGCCAGCAGCCGAGATCTAGCGGGGGGCTGGGAGCAGTTCTTC. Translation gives CASSRDLAGGWEQFF.

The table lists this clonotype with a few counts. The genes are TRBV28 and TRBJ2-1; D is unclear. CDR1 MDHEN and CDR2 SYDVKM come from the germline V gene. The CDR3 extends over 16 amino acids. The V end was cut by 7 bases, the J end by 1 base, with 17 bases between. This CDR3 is CASTPKERWSYNEQFF. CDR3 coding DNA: TGTGCCAGCACACCGAAGGAGAGGTGGTCCTACAATGAGCAGTTCTTC.

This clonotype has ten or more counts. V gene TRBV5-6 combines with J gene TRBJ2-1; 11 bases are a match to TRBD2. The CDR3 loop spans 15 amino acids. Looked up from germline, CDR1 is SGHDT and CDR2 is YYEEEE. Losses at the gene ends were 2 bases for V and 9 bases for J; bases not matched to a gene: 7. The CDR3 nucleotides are TGTGCCAGCAGCTTTAGCGGGGGGGCGAGGATTGAGCAGTTCTTC. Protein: CASSFSGGARIEQFF.

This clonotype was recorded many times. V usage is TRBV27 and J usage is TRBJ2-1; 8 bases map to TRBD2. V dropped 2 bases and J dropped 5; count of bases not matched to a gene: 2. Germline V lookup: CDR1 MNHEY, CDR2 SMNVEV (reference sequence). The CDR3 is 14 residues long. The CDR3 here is CASSLTSGDNEQFF. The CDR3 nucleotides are TGTGCCAGCAGTTTAACTAGCGGCGACAATGAGCAGTTCTTC.

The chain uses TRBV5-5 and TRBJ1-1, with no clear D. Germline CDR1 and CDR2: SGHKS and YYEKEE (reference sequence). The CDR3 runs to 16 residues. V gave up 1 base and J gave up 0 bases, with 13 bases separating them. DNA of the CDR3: TGTGCCAGCAGCTTGACCCCGGTGGAGATGAACACTGAAGCTTTCTTT. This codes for CASSLTPVEMNTEAFF.

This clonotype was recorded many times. This CDR3 is CSARDYSGVETQYF. DNA for the CDR3: TGCAGTGCTAGAGATTATAGTGGAGTAGAGACCCAGTACTTC. The rearrangement links TRBV20-1 to TRBJ2-5; D is undetermined. Looked up from germline, CDR1 is DFQATT and CDR2 is SNEGSKA (reference sequence). The CDR3 runs to 14 residues. The V end was cut by 0 bases, the J end by 4 bases, with 12 bases between.

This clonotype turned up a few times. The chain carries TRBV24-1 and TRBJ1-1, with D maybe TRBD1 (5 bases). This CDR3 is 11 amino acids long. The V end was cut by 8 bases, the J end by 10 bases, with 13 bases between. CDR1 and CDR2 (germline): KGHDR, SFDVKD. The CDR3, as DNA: TGTGCCACCACTGGGGGGGACGGAGCTTTCTTT. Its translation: CATTGGDGAFF.

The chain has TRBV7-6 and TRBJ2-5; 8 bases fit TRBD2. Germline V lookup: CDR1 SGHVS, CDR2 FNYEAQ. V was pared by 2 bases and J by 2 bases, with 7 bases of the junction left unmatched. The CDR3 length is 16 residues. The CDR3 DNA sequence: TGTGCCAGCAGCTTATTGGAACGGGGGGGGCAAGAGACCCAGTACTTC. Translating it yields CASSLLERGGQETQYF.

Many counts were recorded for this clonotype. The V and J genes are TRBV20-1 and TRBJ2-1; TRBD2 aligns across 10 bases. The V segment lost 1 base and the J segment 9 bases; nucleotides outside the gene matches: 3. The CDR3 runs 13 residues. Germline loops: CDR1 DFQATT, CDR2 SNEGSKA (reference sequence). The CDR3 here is CSARGTSGTEQFF. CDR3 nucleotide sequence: TGCAGTGCTAGAGGGACTAGCGGAACTGAGCAGTTCTTC.

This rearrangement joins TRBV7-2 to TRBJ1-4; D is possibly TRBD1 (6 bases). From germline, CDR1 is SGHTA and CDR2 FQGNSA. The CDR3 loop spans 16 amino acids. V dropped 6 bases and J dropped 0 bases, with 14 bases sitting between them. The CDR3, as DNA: TGTGCCAGCAGTGGGGGACACGTCGCAACTAATGAAAAACTGTTTTTT. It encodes CASSGGHVATNEKLFF.

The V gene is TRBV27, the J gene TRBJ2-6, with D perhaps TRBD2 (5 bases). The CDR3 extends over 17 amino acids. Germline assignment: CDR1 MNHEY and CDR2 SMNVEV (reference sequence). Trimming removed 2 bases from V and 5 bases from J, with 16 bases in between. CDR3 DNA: TGTGCCAGCAGTTTAAGATCGGGAAGGTTGTGGGCCAACGTCCTGACTTTC. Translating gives CASSLRSGRLWANVLTF.

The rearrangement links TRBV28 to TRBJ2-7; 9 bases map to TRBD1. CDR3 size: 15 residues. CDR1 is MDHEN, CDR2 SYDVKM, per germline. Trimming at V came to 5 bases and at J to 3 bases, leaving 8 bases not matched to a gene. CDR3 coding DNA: TGTGCCAGCAGTGCACTGGGACAGGGCCGCTACGAGCAGTACGTC. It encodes CASSALGQGRYEQYV.

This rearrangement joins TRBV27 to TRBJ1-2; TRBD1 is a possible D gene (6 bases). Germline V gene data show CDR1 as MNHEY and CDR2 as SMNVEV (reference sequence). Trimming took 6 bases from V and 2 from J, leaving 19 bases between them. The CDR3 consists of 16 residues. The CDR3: CASRTTGKGRNYGYTF. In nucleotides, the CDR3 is TGTGCCAGCAGAACGACAGGAAAGGGGAGGAACTATGGCTACACCTTC.

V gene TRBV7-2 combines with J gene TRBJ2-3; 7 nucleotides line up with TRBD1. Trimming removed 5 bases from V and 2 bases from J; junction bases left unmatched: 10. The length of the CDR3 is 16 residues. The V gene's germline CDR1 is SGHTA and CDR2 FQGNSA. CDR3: CASSPAGTVFTDTQYF. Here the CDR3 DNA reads TGTGCCAGCAGCCCCGCAGGGACAGTCTTCACAGATACGCAGTATTTT.

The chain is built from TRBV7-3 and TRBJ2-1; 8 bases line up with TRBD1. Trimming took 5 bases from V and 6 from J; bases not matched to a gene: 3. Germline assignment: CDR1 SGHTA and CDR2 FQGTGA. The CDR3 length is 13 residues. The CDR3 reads CASSNTGGNEQFF. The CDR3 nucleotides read TGTGCCAGCAGCAATACAGGGGGCAATGAGCAGTTCTTC.

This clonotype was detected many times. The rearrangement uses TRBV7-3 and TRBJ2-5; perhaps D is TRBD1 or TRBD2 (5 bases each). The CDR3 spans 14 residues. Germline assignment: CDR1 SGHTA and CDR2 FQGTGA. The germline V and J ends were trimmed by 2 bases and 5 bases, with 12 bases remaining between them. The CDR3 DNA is TGTGCCAGCAGCTTATCAGGGCGAGGGGAGACCCAGTACTTC. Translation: CASSLSGRGETQYF.

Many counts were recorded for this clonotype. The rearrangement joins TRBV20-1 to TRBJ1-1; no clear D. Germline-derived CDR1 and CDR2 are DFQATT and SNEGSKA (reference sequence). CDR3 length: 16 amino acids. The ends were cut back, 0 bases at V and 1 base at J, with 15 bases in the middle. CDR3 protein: CSARDLGSPRNTEAFF. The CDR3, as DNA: TGCAGTGCTAGAGATCTAGGGTCACCGCGGAACACTGAAGCTTTCTTT.

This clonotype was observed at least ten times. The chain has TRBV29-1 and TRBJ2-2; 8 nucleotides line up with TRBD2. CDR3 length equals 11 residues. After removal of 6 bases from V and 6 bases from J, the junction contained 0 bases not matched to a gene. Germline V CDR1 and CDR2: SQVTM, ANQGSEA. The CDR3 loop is CSVGLAGELFF. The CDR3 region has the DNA TGCAGCGTGGGACTAGCCGGGGAGCTGTTTTTT.

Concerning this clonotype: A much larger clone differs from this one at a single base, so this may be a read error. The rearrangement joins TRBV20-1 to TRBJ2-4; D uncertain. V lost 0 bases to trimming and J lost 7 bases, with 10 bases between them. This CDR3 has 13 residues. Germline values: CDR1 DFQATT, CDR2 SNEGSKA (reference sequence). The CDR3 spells CSARDPLVNIQYF. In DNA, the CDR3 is TGCAGTGCTAGAGATCCCCTAGTGAACATTCAGTACTTC.

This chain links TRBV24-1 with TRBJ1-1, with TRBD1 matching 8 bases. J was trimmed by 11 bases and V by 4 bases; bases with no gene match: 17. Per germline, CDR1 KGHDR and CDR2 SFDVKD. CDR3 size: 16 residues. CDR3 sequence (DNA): TGTGCCACCAGTGACGTGCGCTCGGACAGGGTAGCAGGGGCTTTCTTT. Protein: CATSDVRSDRVAGAFF.

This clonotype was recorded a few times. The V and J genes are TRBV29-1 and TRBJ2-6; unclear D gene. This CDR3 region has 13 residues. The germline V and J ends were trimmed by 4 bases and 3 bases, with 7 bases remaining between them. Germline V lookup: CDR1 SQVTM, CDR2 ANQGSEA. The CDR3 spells CSVGVDGANVLTF. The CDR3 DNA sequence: TGCAGCGTTGGGGTGGATGGGGCCAACGTCCTGACTTTC.

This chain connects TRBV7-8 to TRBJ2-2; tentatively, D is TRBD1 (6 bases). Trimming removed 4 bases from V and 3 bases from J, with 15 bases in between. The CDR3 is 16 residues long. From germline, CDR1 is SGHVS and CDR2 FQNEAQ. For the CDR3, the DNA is TGTGCCAGCAGCTCCTACCGGGCAGGGGACACCGGGGAGCTGTTTTTT. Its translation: CASSSYRAGDTGELFF.